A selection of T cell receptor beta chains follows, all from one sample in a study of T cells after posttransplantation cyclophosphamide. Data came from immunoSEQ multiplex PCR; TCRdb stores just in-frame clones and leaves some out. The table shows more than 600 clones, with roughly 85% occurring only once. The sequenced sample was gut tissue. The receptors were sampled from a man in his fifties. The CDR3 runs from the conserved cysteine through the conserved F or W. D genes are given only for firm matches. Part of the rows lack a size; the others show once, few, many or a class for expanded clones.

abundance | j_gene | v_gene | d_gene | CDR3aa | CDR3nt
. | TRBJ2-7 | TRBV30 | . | CAWSGGSPYYEQYF | TGTGCCTGGAGTGGAGGAAGCCCGTACTACGAGCAGTACTTC
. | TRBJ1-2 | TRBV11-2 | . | CASSRGQNMGYTF | TGTGCCAGCAGCCGAGGGCAGAATATGGGCTACACCTTC
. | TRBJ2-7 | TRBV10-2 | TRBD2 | CASSLAAGVSYEQYF | TGCGCCAGCAGTCTCGCGGCGGGAGTTTCCTACGAGCAGTACTTC
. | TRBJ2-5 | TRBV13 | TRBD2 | CASSFYTRASGTETQYF | TGTGCCAGCAGCTTTTATACCAGGGCTAGCGGGACTGAGACCCAGTACTTC
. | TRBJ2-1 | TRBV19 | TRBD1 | CASRSARQGGYNEQFF | TGTGCCAGTCGCTCAGCTAGACAGGGTGGCTACAATGAGCAGTTCTTC
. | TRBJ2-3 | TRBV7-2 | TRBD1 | CASSRAATGQGFADTQYF | TGTGCCAGCAGCCGCGCCGCTACGGGACAGGGGTTCGCAGATACGCAGTATTTT
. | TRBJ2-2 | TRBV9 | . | CASNPGGTNTGELFF | TGTGCCAGCAATCCAGGGGGGACGAACACCGGGGAGCTGTTTTTT
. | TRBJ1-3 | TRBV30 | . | CAWSVLTGSGNTIYF | TGTGCCTGGAGTGTACTGACGGGCTCTGGAAACACCATATATTTT
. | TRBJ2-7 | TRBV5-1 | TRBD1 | CASRDRGHEQYF | TGCGCCAGCAGGGACAGGGGCCACGAGCAGTACTTC
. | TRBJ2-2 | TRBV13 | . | CASSLEASGELFF | TGTGCCAGCAGCTTAGAGGCTAGCGGGGAGCTGTTTTTT
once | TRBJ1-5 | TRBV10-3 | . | CASQTGKNNQPQHF | TGTGCCTCCCAAACAGGGAAAAACAATCAGCCCCAGCATTTT
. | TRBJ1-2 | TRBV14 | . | CASSPGVGYTF | TGTGCCAGCAGCCCCGGGGTTGGCTACACCTTC
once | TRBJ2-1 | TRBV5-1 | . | CASSPLPGDYNEQFF | TGCGCCAGCAGCCCCCTCCCCGGGGACTACAATGAGCAGTTCTTC
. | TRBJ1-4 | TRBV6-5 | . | CASTLDRSNEKLFF | TGTGCCAGCACCTTAGACAGGTCTAATGAAAAACTGTTTTTT
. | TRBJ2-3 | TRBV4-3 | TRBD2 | CASSQLLAGSLTDTQYF | TGCGCCAGCAGCCAATTACTAGCGGGGTCACTCACAGATACGCAGTATTTT
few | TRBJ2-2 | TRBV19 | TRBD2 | CATSSGEDTGELFF | TGTGCCACGTCTAGCGGGGAGGACACCGGGGAGCTGTTTTTT
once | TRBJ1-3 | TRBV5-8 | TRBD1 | CASSWTGSGNTIYF | TGTGCCAGCAGCTGGACAGGGTCTGGAAACACCATATATTTT
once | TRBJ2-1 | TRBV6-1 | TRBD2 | CASSEVPGTSGLLSSYNEQFF | TGTGCCAGCAGTGAAGTTCCCGGGACTAGCGGACTCCTGAGCTCCTACAATGAGCAGTTCTTC
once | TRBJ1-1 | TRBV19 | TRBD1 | CASKIRDRLSEAFF | TGTGCCAGTAAGATCCGGGACAGGTTGTCTGAAGCTTTCTTT
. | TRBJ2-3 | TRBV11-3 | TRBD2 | CASSLGGYGGGPLWDTQYF | TGTGCCAGCAGCTTAGGGGGGTACGGCGGGGGGCCACTATGGGATACGCAGTATTTT
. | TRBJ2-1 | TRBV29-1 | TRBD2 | CSVLDGILAGGNEQFF | TGCAGCGTTCTAGATGGAATACTAGCGGGGGGCAATGAGCAGTTCTTC
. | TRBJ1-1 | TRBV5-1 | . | CASSDRGLGGTEAFF | TGCGCCAGCAGTGATCGGGGGTTGGGCGGCACTGAAGCTTTCTTT
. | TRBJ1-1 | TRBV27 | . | CASSLVSGVTEAFF | TGTGCCAGCAGTTTAGTTTCCGGGGTCACTGAAGCTTTCTTT
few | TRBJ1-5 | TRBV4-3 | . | CASSQDWGGAGNQPQHF | TGCGCCAGCAGCCAAGATTGGGGGGGCGCGGGCAATCAGCCCCAGCATTTT
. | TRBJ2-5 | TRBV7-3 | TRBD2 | CASSLGTSGSQETQYF | TGTGCCAGCAGCTTAGGGACTAGCGGGTCCCAAGAGACCCAGTACTTC
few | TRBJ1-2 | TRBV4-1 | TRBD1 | CASSPSKGAGGYTF | TGCGCCAGCAGCCCGAGTAAGGGGGCGGGTGGCTACACCTTC
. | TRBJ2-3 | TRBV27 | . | CASCAGLTDTQYF | TGTGCCAGCTGCGCAGGGCTGACAGATACGCAGTATTTT
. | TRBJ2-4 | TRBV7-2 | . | CASSPTTGLYIQYF | TGTGCCAGCAGCCCAACAACAGGGTTATACATTCAGTACTTC
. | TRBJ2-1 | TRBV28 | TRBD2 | CASSYQTSGGAEFF | TGTGCCAGCAGTTACCAGACTAGCGGGGGGGCCGAGTTCTTC
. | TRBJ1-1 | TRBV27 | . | CASSQTFQTANTEAFF | TGTGCCAGCAGTCAAACCTTCCAGACAGCGAACACTGAAGCTTTCTTT
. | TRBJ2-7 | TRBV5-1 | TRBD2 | CASSDAGVQYF | TGCGCCAGCAGCGACGCGGGGGTGCAGTACTTC
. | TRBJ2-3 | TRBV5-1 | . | CASSLVSTLASGDTQYF | TGCGCCAGCAGCTTGGTTTCCACACTCGCCTCGGGAGATACGCAGTATTTT
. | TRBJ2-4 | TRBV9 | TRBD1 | CASSVGGTGGAQNIQYF | TGTGCCAGCAGCGTGGGGGGGACAGGGGGCGCCCAAAACATTCAGTACTTC
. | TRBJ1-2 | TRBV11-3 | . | CASSLVYNVGVNYGYTF | TGTGCCAGCAGCTTAGTATATAACGTAGGGGTTAACTATGGCTACACCTTC